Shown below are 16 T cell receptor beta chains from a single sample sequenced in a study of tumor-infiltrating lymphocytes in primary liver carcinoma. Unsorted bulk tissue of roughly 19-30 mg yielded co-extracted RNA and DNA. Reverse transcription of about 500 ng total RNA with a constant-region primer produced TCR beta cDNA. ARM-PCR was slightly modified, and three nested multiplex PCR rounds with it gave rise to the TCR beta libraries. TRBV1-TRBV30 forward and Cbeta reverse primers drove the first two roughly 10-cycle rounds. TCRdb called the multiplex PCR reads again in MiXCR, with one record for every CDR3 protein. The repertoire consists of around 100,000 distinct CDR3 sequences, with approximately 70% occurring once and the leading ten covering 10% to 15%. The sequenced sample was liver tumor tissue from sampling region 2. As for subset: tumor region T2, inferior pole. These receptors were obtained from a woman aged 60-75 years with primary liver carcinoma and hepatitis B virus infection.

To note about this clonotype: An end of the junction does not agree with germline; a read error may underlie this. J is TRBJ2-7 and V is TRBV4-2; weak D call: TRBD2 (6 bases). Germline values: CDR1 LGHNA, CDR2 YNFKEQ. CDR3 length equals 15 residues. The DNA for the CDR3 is TGCGCCAGCAGCCGACTAGACCAGAACTCCTACGAGCAGTACTTC. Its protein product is CASSRLDQNSYEQYF.

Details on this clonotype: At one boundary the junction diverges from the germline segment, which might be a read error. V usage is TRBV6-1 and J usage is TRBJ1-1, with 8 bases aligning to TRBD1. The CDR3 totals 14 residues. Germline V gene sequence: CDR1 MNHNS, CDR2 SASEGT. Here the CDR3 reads CASSHQGADTEAFF. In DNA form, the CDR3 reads TGTGCGAGCAGTCACCAGGGGGCGGACACTGAAGCTTTCTTT.

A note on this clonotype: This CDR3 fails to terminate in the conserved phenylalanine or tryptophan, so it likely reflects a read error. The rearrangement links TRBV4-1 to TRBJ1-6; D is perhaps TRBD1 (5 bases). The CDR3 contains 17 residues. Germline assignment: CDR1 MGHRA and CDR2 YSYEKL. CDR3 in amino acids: CASSQAPTGTRISALHY. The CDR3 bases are TGCGCCAGCAGCCAAGCACCCACCGGGACCCGCATTTCAGCCCTCCACTAT.

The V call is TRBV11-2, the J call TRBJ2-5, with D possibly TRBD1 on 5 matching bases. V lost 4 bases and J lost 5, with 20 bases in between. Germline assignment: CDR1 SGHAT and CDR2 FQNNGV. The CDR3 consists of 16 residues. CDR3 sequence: CASSCWWTYLRETQYF. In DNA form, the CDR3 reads TGTGCCAGCAGCTGCTGGTGGACATACCTGCGCGAGACCCAGTACTTC.

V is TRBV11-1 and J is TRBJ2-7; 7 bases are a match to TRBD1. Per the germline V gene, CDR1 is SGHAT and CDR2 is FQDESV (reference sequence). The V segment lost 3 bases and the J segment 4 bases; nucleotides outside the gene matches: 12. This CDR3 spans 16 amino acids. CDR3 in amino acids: CASSFRLTGALYEQYV. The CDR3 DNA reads TGTGCCAGCAGCTTCAGGCTCACAGGGGCCCTTTACGAGCAGTACGTC.

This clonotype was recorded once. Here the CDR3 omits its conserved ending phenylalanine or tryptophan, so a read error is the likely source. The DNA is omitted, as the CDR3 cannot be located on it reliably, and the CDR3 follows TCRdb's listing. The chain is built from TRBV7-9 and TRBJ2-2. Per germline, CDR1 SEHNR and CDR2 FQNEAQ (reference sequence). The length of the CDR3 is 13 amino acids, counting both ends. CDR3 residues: CASSLGNTGEPFL.

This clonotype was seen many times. The CDR3 loop is CASSLRAGALSGELFF. The CDR3 nucleotides are TGTGCCAGCAGCTTACGTGCGGGGGCCCTCAGCGGGGAGCTGTTTTTT. The chain combines TRBV5-6 with TRBJ2-2, with TRBD2 as a possible D gene (7 bases). This CDR3 region has 16 residues. V lost 2 bases, J lost 7 bases, and 18 bases lay in between. From germline, CDR1 is SGHDT and CDR2 YYEEEE. The whole variable domain, filled in from reference TRBV5-6 and TRBJ2-2, reads DAGVTQSPTHLIKTRGQQVTLRCSPKSGHDTVSWYQQALGQGPQFIFQYYEEEERQRGNFPDRFSGHQFPNYSSELNVNALLLGDSALYLCASSLRAGALSGELFFGEGSRLTVL.

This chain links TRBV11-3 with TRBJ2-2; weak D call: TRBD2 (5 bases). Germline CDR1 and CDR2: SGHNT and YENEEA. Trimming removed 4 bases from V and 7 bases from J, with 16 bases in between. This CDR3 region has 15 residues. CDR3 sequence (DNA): TGTGCCAGCAGCTCCGAGAGGGTGAAGGTCGGGGAGCTGTTTTTT. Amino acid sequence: CASSSERVKVGELFF.

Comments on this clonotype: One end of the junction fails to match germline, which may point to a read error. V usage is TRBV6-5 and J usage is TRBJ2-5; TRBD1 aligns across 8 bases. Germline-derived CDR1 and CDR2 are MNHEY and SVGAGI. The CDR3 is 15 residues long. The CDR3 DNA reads TGTGCCAGCAGGATGGGACCGTCACAGGGGGAGACTCAGTACTTC. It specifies CASRMGPSQGETQYF.

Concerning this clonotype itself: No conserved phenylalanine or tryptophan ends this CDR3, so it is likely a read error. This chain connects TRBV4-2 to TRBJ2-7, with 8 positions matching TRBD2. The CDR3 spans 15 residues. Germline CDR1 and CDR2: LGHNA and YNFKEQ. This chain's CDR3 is CASSQSGSSSYDQYS. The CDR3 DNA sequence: TGTGCCAGCAGCCAAAGCGGGAGTTCCTCCTACGACCAGTACTCC.

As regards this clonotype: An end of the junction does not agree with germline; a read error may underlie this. The CDR3 loop is CVSSLIDGTSSSYEQYF. The CDR3 DNA follows: TGTGTCAGCAGCTTAATCGACGGGACATCGAGCTCCTACGAGCAATACTTC. The V gene is TRBV7-9, the J gene TRBJ2-7; a possible D gene is TRBD1 (6 bases). Per germline, CDR1 SEHNR and CDR2 FQNEAQ (reference sequence). The CDR3 contains 17 residues. Drawing the rest from reference TRBV7-9 and TRBJ2-7, the complete variable domain is DTGVSQNPRHKITKRGQNVTFRCDPISEHNRLYWYRQTLGQGPEFLTYFQNEAQLEKSRLLSDRFSAERPKGSFSTLEIQRTEQGDSAMYLCVSSLIDGTSSSYEQYFGPGTRLTVT.

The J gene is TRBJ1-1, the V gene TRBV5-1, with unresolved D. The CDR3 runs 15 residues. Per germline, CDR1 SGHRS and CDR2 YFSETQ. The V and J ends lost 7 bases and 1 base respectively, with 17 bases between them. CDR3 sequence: CASGAGEGRNTEAFF. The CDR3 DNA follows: TGCGCCAGCGGCGCCGGGGAAGGGAGGAACACTGAAGCTTTCTTT.

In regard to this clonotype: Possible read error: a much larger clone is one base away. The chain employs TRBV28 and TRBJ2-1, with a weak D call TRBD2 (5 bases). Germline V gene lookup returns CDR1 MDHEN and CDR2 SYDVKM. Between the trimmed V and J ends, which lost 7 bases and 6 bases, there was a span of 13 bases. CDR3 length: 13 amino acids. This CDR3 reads CASTLDSRNEQFF. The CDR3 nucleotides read TGTGCCAGCACTTTGGACTCCCGCAATGAGCAGTTCTTC.

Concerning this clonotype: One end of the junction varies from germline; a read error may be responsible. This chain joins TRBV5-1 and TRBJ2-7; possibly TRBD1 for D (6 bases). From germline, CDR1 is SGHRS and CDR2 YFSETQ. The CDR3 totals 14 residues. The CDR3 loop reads CASTLDSQAYEQYF. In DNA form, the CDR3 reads TGTGCCAGCACCTTGGACAGCCAAGCCTACGAGCAGTACTTC.

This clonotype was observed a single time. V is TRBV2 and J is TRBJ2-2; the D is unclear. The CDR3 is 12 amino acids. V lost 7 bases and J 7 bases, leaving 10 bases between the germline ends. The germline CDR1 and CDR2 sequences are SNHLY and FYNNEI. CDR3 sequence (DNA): TGTGCCAGCACCCCTGTGGACGGGGAGCTGTTTTTT. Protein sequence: CASTPVDGELFF.

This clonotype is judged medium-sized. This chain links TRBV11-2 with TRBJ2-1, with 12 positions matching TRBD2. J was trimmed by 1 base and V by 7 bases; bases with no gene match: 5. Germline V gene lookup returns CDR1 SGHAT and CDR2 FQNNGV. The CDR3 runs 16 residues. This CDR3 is CASKRTSGESYNEQFF. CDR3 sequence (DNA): TGTGCCAGCAAAAGGACTAGCGGGGAATCCTACAATGAGCAGTTCTTC.